This is a list of T cell receptor beta chains from one sample in a study of blood T cell repertoires in COVID-19. Libraries were prepared by immunoSEQ multiplex PCR; TCRdb keeps only in-frame clonotypes and omits some of them. The sample holds about 230,000 clones, 75% to 85% seen once. The source material was peripheral blood. Receptors originate from a man between 35 and 55 years old who had recovered from COVID-19. CDR3s include the opening cysteine and the closing phenylalanine or tryptophan. A D gene is named only where the DNA matches it firmly. Some rows mark clone size as missing; the rest say once, few, many or name a class of expanded clone.

>TRBV5-1|NA|TRBD2|TRBJ2-2
CASSPTVGGDTGELFF
TGCGCCAGCAGCCCGACGGTCGGGGGGGACACCGGGGAGCTGTTTTTT
>TRBV9|once|TRBD2|TRBJ2-1
CASSVSPSGRAYNEQFF
TGTGCCAGCAGCGTCTCCCCCAGCGGGAGGGCCTACAATGAGCAGTTCTTC
>TRBV7-7|once|NA|TRBJ1-6
CASSFSVGSPLHF
TGTGCTAGCAGCTTCAGCGTTGGGTCACCCCTCCACTTT
>TRBV7-8|NA|NA|TRBJ2-1
CASSSFGNEQFF
TGTGCCAGCAGTTCTTTCGGGAATGAGCAGTTCTTC
>TRBV14|NA|NA|TRBJ2-3
CASSQHRREMSTDTQYF
TGTGCCAGCAGCCAGCACCGCCGGGAAATGAGCACAGATACGCAGTATTTT
>TRBV30|NA|NA|TRBJ2-2
CAWSAYPGELFF
TGTGCCTGGAGTGCCTACCCCGGGGAGCTGTTTTTT
>TRBV25-1|NA|TRBD1|TRBJ2-7
CASSVMDRAGYEQYF
TGTGCCAGCAGTGTGATGGACAGGGCGGGCTACGAGCAGTACTTC
>TRBV19|NA|TRBD1|TRBJ1-3
CASSMRTGAGNTIYF
TGTGCCAGTAGTATGAGGACAGGAGCGGGAAACACCATATATTTT
>TRBV5-6|once|NA|TRBJ1-2
CASSLALIRYGYTF
TGTGCCAGCAGCTTGGCCTTAATCCGCTATGGCTACACCTTC
>TRBV12-3/TRBV12-4|once|TRBD1|TRBJ2-3
CASRDGDRGQYF
TGTGCCAGCAGAGACGGGGACAGGGGCCAGTATTTT
>TRBV30|NA|TRBD2|TRBJ2-5
CAWSRGSGGAETQYF
TGTGCCTGGAGTAGAGGTAGCGGGGGGGCGGAGACCCAGTACTTC
>TRBV5-1|few|NA|TRBJ1-6
CASSPWGGMDSPLHF
TGCGCCAGCAGCCCATGGGGGGGCATGGATTCACCCCTCCACTTT
>TRBV29-1|NA|TRBD1|TRBJ2-3
CSVRQGSTDTQYF
TGCAGCGTTAGACAGGGAAGCACAGATACGCAGTATTTT
>TRBV30|NA|NA|TRBJ1-4
CAWSRWAYNEKLFF
TGTGCCTGGAGTCGCTGGGCGTATAATGAAAAACTGTTTTTT
>TRBV14|NA|NA|TRBJ2-5
CASSQLGLETQYF
TGTGCCAGCAGCCAACTCGGGTTAGAGACCCAGTACTTC
>TRBV10-3|NA|TRBD2|TRBJ2-1
CAISDSLAGDASEQFF
TGTGCCATCAGTGACTCCCTAGCGGGAGACGCCAGTGAGCAGTTCTTC
>TRBV18|NA|TRBD1|TRBJ1-1
CASSRRTGLGLPAVNTEAFF
TGTGCCAGCTCACGACGGACAGGGCTGGGACTCCCTGCCGTGAACACTGAAGCTTTCTTT
>TRBV15|few|NA|TRBJ1-6
CATSPVSGNSPLHF
TGTGCCACCAGCCCAGTATCAGGGAATTCACCCCTCCACTTT
>TRBV3-1/TRBV3-2|NA|NA|TRBJ1-4
CASSQEVRLTNEKLFF
TGTGCCAGCAGCCAAGAGGTTCGGTTAACTAATGAAAAACTGTTTTTT
>TRBV6-5|NA|NA|TRBJ2-7
CASSVTGTVTYEQYF
TGTGCCAGCAGCGTAACCGGGACTGTGACCTACGAGCAGTACTTC
>TRBV19|NA|NA|TRBJ1-5
CASSPVPGSNQPQHF
TGTGCCAGTAGTCCCGTACCAGGAAGCAATCAGCCCCAGCATTTT
>TRBV5-1|NA|NA|TRBJ2-7
CASSLAPPAKEQYF
TGCGCCAGCAGCTTGGCCCCCCCAGCGAAAGAGCAGTACTTC
>TRBV12-5|NA|TRBD1|TRBJ2-7
CASGFSRDSNYEQYF
TGTGCTAGTGGTTTTTCCCGGGACAGCAACTACGAGCAGTACTTC
>TRBV7-9|NA|TRBD2|TRBJ2-5
CASSREVGETQYF
TGTGCCAGCAGTCGGGAGGTCGGGGAGACCCAGTACTTC
>TRBV5-4|NA|NA|TRBJ1-2
CASSQTNYGYTF
TGTGCCAGCAGCCAGACTAACTATGGCTACACCTTC
>TRBV9|NA|NA|TRBJ1-5
CASSVGPGQPQHF
TGTGCCAGCAGCGTAGGGCCGGGTCAGCCCCAGCATTTT
>TRBV5-6|NA|NA|TRBJ2-3
CASSSKSSTDTQYF
TGTGCCAGCAGCTCTAAATCTAGCACAGATACGCAGTATTTT
>TRBV10-3|once|TRBD2|TRBJ2-5
CAISGTSGMGQETQYF
TGTGCCATCAGTGGGACTAGCGGGATGGGCCAAGAGACCCAGTACTTC
>TRBV10-3|NA|TRBD1|TRBJ2-1
CAISRDRDATEQFF
TGTGCCATCAGTCGGGACAGGGACGCTACGGAGCAGTTCTTC
>TRBV12-3/TRBV12-4|NA|NA|TRBJ1-2
CASSVRENGYTF
TGTGCCAGCAGCGTTCGGGAGAACGGCTACACCTTC
>TRBV7-6|NA|NA|TRBJ2-1
CASSFGGPFYNEQFF
TGTGCCAGCAGCTTTGGAGGGCCCTTTTACAATGAGCAGTTCTTC
>TRBV7-6|NA|TRBD1|TRBJ2-7
CASSYDTRTGGTYEQYF
TGTGCCAGCAGCTACGATACGCGGACAGGGGGCACCTACGAGCAGTACTTC
>TRBV10-3|NA|TRBD1|TRBJ1-5
CAIGTGEQPQHF
TGTGCCATCGGGACAGGGGAACAGCCCCAGCATTTT
>TRBV19|NA|NA|TRBJ1-5
CASSIAGVQQPQHF
TGTGCCAGTAGTATAGCAGGGGTACAGCAGCCCCAGCATTTT
>TRBV7-2|NA|TRBD2|TRBJ2-3
CASSEGLAQTDTQYF
TGTGCCAGCAGCGAGGGACTAGCGCAGACAGATACGCAGTATTTT
>TRBV6-4|NA|NA|TRBJ1-5
CASRPYPGGGNQPQHF
TGTGCCAGCAGACCGTACCCGGGGGGCGGCAATCAGCCCCAGCATTTT
>TRBV9|NA|TRBD2|TRBJ2-1
CASSPTGLAEYNEQFF
TGTGCCAGCAGCCCTACGGGACTAGCGGAGTACAATGAGCAGTTCTTC
>TRBV16|once|NA|TRBJ1-2
CASSQYRQAGSTNYGYTF
TGTGCCAGCAGCCAATACCGTCAGGCGGGCTCCACTAACTATGGCTACACCTTC
>TRBV11-3|NA|TRBD1|TRBJ2-7
CASSPRTGGGEQYF
TGTGCCAGCAGCCCCCGGACAGGTGGCGGCGAGCAGTACTTC
>TRBV19|NA|NA|TRBJ1-2
CASSMAGRGGYTF
TGTGCCAGTAGTATGGCAGGGCGGGGCGGCTACACCTTC
>TRBV6-5|NA|TRBD1|TRBJ1-6
CASSRGQDVSPLHF
TGTGCCAGCAGTAGGGGACAGGACGTTTCACCCCTCCACTTT
>TRBV21-1|NA|NA|TRBJ2-7
CASSKVGGGYYEQYF
TGTGCCAGCAGCAAAGTAGGAGGCGGGTACTACGAGCAGTACTTC
>TRBV6-1|NA|TRBD1|TRBJ1-2
CASSERVGGQDTF
TGTGCCAGCAGTGAAAGGGTAGGGGGCCAGGACACCTTC
>TRBV5-5|NA|NA|TRBJ2-7
CASTWSGFDPYEQYF
TGTGCCAGCACCTGGTCAGGGTTTGACCCCTACGAGCAGTACTTC
>TRBV6-5|NA|TRBD1|TRBJ1-2
CASSYSGGAHYGYTF
TGTGCCAGCAGTTACTCAGGGGGCGCCCACTATGGCTACACCTTC
>TRBV11-3|once|NA|TRBJ2-5
CASSSRETQYF
TGTGCCAGCAGCTCGAGAGAGACCCAGTACTTC
>TRBV2|NA|TRBD2|TRBJ2-1
CASRTGLVPYEQFF
TGTGCCAGCAGGACGGGACTAGTCCCTTATGAGCAGTTCTTC
>TRBV11-3|NA|TRBD2|TRBJ2-5
CASSRGLAGGWQETQYF
TGTGCCAGCAGCCGCGGACTAGCGGGGGGTTGGCAAGAGACCCAGTACTTC
>TRBV7-2|NA|TRBD1|TRBJ2-4
CASSKPGQGVNIQYF
TGTGCCAGCAGCAAGCCGGGACAGGGTGTGAACATTCAGTACTTC